This T cell receptor (beta chain) was recovered during a study of shared T cell receptors in the human thymus. V gave up 5 bases and J gave up 0 bases, with 17 bases separating them. Germline V gives CDR1 SGHVS, CDR2 FQNEAQ. The CDR3 contains 17 residues. Method: immunoSEQ multiplex PCR; TCRdb's copy keeps in-frame clones and lacks some. The sample holds some 640,000 clones; around 87% are singletons and the top ten take under 0.01%. This sample was also put to use in a study of human thymus T cells. That investigation notes: V and J gene usage appeared biased in thymic and blood repertoires. Reports from related research described highly overlapping thymic repertoires among unrelated individuals.

The chain links TRBV7-8 to TRBJ1-5; maybe TRBD1 (5 bases). The sequenced sample was thymocytes. The origin of this receptor is a boy in the first two years of life with a congenital heart defect. CDR3: CASSPGRTSYSNQPQHF. CDR3 coding DNA: TGTGCCAGCAGCCCGGGCCGGACATCTTATAGCAATCAGCCCCAGCATTTT.